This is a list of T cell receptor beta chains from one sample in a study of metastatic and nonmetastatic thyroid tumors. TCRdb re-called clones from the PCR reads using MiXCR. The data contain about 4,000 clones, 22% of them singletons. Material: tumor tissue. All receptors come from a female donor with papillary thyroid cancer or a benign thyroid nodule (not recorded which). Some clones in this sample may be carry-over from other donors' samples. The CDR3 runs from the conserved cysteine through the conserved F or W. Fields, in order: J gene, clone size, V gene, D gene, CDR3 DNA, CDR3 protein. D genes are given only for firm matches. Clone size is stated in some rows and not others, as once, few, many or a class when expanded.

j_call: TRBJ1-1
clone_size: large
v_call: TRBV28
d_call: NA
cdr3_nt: TGTGCCAGCAGACTAGACAGGACCGCGACTGAAGCTTTCTTT
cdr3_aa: CASRLDRTATEAFF

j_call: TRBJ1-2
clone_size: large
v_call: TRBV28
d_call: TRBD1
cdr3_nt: TGTGCCAGCACCATCCCAGGACAGGGGGCGACCTATGGCTACACCTTC
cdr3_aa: CASTIPGQGATYGYTF

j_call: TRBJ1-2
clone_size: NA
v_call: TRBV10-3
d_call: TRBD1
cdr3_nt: TGTGCCATCAGTGAAGGGACAGGGGGCTATGGCTACACCTTC
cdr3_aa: CAISEGTGGYGYTF

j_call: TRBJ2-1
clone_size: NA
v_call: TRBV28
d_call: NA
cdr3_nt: TGTGCCAGCAGTGGGCGCGGCGAGCAGTTCTTC
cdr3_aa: CASSGRGEQFF

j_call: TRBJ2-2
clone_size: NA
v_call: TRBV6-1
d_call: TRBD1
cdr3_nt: TGTGCCAGCAGTGAACAGGGGGCGCGCGACACCGGGGAGCTGTTTTTT
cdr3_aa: CASSEQGARDTGELFF

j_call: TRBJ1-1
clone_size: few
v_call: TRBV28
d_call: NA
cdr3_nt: TGTGCCAGCAGATGTGGACTATTTGGGGGTATTGCTTTCTTT
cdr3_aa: CASRCGLFGGIAFF

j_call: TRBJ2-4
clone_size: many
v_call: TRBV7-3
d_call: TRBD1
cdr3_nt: TGTGCCAGCAGCAGGGGGGGGACAGGGAACATTCAGTACTTC
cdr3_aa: CASSRGGTGNIQYF

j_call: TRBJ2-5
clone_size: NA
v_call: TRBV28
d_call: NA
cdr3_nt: TGTGCCAGCAGTTTATACGGTGAGACCCAGTACTTC
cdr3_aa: CASSLYGETQYF

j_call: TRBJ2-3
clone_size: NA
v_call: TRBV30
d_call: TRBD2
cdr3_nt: TGTGCCTGGAGTAAGGCGGGAGCGGTGGGTCGGGAAGATACGCAGTATTTT
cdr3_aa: CAWSKAGAVGREDTQYF

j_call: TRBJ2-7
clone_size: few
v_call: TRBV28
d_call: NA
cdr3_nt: TGTGCCAGCAGACCCTCCAGCTCCTACGAGCAGTACTTC
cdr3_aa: CASRPSSSYEQYF

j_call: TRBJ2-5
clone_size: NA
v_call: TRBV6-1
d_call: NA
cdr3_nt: TGTGCCAGCAGTGAAGGCCCTAAGGAAGAGACCCAGTACTTC
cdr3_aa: CASSEGPKEETQYF

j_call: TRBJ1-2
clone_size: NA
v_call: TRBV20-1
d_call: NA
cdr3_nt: TGCAGTGCTAGAGATGAGGGCGGGCCAGACTATGGCTACACCTTC
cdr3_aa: CSARDEGGPDYGYTF

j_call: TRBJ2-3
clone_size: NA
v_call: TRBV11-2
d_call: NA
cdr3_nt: TGTGCCAGCAGCGACATGACTAGGCTAAGCACAGATACGCAGTATTTT
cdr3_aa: CASSDMTRLSTDTQYF

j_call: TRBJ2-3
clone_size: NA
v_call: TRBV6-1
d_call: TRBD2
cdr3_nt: TGTGCCAGTGGTGACCTTGATGGACTAGCGGGACCCACAGATACGCAGTATTTT
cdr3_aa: CASGDLDGLAGPTDTQYF

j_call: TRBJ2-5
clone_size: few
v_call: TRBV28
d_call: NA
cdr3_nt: TGTGCCAGCAGATCGGGGATGGGTCGGGAGACCCAGTACTTC
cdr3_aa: CASRSGMGRETQYF

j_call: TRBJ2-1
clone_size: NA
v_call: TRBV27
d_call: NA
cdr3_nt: TGTGCCAGCAGCCTAGTTTTGGGTTTTGATGAGCAGTTCTTC
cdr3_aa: CASSLVLGFDEQFF

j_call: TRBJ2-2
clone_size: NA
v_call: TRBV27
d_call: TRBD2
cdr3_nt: TGTGCCAGCCGACGGACCGGGGGGTTGGGGGAGCTGTTTTTT
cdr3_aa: CASRRTGGLGELFF

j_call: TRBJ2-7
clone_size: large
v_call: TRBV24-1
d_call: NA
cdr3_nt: TGTGCCACCAGTGACCCCTCTGACTTGGGCGAGCAGTACTTC
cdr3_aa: CATSDPSDLGEQYF

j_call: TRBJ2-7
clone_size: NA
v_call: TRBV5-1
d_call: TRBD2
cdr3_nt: TGCGCCAGCAGCTTGGGACTAGCGGGAGGGCGTGAGCAGTACTTC
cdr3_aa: CASSLGLAGGREQYF

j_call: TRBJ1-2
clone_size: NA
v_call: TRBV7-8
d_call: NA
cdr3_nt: TGTGCCAGCAGCTCCTCGGGGGAGGGGGACTATGGCTACACCTTC
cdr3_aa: CASSSSGEGDYGYTF

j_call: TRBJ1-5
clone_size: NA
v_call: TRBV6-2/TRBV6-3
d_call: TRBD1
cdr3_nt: TGTGCCAGCAGTTACTACGGACAGGGTACCGTTAGCAATCAGCCCCAGCATTTT
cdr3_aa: CASSYYGQGTVSNQPQHF

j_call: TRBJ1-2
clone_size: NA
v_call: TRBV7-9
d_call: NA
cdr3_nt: TGTGCCAGCAGCACAGGTCCCGACTATGGCTACACCTTC
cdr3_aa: CASSTGPDYGYTF

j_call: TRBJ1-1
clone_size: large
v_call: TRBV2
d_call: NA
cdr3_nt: TGTGCCAGCCGGCCGCACAGGGAAAACGCTGAAGCTTTCTTT
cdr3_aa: CASRPHRENAEAFF

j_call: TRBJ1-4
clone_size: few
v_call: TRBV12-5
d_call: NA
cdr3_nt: TGTGCTAGTGGTTTGGTACAAGCAGGGAATGAAAAACTGTTTTTT
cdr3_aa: CASGLVQAGNEKLFF

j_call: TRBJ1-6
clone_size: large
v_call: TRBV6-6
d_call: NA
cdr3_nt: TGTGCCAGCAGTTATGGGGGGCTTGATTCACCCCTCCACTTT
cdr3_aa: CASSYGGLDSPLHF

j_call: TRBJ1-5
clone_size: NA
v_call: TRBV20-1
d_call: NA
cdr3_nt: TGCAGTGCTAGCGAGGGAGGGGGAACTCAGCCCCAGCATTTT
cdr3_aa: CSASEGGGTQPQHF

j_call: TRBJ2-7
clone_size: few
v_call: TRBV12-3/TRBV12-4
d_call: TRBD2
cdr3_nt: TGTGCCAGCAGCCAAACTAGCGGGACACCTAACGAGCAGTACTTC
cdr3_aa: CASSQTSGTPNEQYF

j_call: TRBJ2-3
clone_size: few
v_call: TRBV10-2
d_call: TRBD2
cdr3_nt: TGCGCCAGCAGTGAGTCTGAGCGGGACACAGATACGCAGTATTTT
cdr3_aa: CASSESERDTDTQYF

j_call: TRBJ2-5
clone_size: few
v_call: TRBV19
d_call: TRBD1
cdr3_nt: TGTGCCAGTTCGACGACAGGGCAGGAGACCCAGTACTTT
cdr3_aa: CASSTTGQETQYF

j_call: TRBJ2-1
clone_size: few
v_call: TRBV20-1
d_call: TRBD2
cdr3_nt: TGCAGTGCTAGAGATCGGGGCGGGAGGGTTGGTAGGAATGAGCAGTTCTTC
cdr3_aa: CSARDRGGRVGRNEQFF

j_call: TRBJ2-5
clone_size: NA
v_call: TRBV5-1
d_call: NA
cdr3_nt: TGCGCCAGCAGCTTGGTGGAAGGGGTGGAGACCCAGTACTTC
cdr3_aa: CASSLVEGVETQYF

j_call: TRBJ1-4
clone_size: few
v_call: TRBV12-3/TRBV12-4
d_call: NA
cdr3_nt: TGTGCCAGCACCCTTATCGACAGTAATGAAAAACTGTTTTTT
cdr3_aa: CASTLIDSNEKLFF

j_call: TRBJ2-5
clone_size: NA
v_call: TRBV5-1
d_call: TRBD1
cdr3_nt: TGCGCCAGCAGCGATGCTCAGGGGGTGGCACAAGAGACCCAGTACTTC
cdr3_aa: CASSDAQGVAQETQYF

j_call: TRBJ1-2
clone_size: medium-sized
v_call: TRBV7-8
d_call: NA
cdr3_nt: TGTGCCAGCAGCTTAGCGACGTCCCAGGCCGGGGCTGGTGGCTACACCTTC
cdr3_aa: CASSLATSQAGAGGYTF

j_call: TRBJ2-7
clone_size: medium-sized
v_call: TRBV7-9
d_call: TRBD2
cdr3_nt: TGTGCCGCGGGGCGGCGGGAGAACCACGAGCAGTACTTC
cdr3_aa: CAAGRRENHEQYF

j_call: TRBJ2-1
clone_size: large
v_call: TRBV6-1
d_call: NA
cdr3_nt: TGTGCCAGCAGTGACCAAAGTGGAGCCAATGAGCAGTTCTTC
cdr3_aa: CASSDQSGANEQFF

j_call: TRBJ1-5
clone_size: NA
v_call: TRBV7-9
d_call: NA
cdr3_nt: TGTGCCAGCAGCGCCGGGGACGGACATCAGCCCCAGCATTTT
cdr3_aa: CASSAGDGHQPQHF

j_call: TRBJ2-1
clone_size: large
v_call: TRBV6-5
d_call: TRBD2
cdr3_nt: TGTGCCAGCAGTTCACTCGCGACTAGCGGGGGGGACAATGAGCAGTTCTTC
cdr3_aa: CASSSLATSGGDNEQFF

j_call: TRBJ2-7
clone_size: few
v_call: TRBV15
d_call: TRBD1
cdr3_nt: TGTGCCACCAGCGCGGACAGGTGGAGCTCCTACGAGCAGTACTTC
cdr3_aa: CATSADRWSSYEQYF

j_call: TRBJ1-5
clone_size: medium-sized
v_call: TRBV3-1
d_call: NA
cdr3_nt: TGTGCCAGCAGCCAAGAGAATCAGCCCCAGCATTTT
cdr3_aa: CASSQENQPQHF

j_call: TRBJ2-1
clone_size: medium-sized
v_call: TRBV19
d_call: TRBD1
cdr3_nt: TGTGCCAGTAGTCTTACCGGTTGGACAGGGGCCTACAATGAGCAGTTCTTC
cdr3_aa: CASSLTGWTGAYNEQFF

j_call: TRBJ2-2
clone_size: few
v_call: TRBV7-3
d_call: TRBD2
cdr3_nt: TGTGCCAGCAGCTTAGCTGGACTAGCGGGAGGGGAGCTGTTTTTT
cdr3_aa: CASSLAGLAGGELFF

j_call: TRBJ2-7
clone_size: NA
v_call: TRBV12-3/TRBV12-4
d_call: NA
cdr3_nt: TGTGCCAGCAGTCATTTCCAACAGGCGAGCTACGAGCAGTACTTC
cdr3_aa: CASSHFQQASYEQYF

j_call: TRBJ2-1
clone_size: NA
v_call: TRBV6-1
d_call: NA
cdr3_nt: TGTGCCAGCAGTGTCTCTAGTGGCTCCTACAATGAGCAGTTCTTC
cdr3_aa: CASSVSSGSYNEQFF

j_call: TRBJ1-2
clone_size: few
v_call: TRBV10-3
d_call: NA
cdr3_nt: TGTGCCATCAGTGAGTCGGGGCCGAACTATGGCTACACCTTC
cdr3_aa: CAISESGPNYGYTF

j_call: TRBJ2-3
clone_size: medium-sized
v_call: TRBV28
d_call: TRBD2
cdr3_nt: TGTGCCAGCAGGGAGGGACTAGCGGGAGTAAGCACAGATACGCAGTATTTT
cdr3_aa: CASREGLAGVSTDTQYF

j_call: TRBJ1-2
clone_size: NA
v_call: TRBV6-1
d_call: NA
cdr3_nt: TGTGCCAGCAGTGGATGGGGGGGAGGGGGCTACACCTTC
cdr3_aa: CASSGWGGGGYTF

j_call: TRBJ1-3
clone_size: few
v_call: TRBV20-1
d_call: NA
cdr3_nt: TGCAGTGCTTACCGACAGGACTCTGGAAACACCATATATTTT
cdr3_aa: CSAYRQDSGNTIYF